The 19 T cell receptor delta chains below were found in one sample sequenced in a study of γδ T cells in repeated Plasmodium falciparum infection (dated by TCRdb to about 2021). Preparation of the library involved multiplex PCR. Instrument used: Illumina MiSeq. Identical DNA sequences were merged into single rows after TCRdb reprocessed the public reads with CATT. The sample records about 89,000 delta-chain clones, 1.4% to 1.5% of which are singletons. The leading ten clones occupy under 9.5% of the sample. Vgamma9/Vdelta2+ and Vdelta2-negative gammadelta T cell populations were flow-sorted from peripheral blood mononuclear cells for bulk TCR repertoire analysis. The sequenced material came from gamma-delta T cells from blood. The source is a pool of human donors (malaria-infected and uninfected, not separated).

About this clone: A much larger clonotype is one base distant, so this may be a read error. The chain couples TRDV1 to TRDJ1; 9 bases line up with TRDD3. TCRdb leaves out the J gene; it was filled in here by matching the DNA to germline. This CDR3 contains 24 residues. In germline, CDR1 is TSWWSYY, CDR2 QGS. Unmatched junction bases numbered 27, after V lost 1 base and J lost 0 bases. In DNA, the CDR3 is TGTGCTCTTGGGGAACGAAAGAAGCCGAAAGTAGCGGGGGATACCCAGTCCTACACCGATAAACTCATCTTT. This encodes CALGERKKPKVAGDTQSYTDKLIF.

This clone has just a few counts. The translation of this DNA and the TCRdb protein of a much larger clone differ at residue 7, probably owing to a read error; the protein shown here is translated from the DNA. CDR3 sequence reads: CALGDQLPAWGIHYTDKLIF. CDR3 DNA sequence: TGTGCTCTTGGGGACCAGCTTCCTGCGTGGGGGATACATTACACCGATAAACTCATCTTT. The chain is built from TRDV1 and TRDJ1; 10 positions agree with TRDD3. This CDR3 spans 20 amino acids. Losses at the gene ends were 3 bases for V and 0 bases for J; bases not matched to a gene: 16. Germline CDR1 TSWWSYY, CDR2 QGS.

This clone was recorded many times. As DNA, the CDR3 is TGTGCCTGTGACACACTTCGGGGGGATACCCCACCCCTAACGTACACCGATAAACTCATCTTT. Residues: CACDTLRGDTPPLTYTDKLIF. The chain uses TRDV2 and TRDJ1; 9 nucleotides match TRDD3. TCRdb records no J gene; here it was assigned by comparing the DNA to germline. The CDR3 covers 21 residues. V was pared by 1 base and J by 0 bases, with 20 bases of the junction left unmatched. Per the germline V gene, CDR1 is GEAIGNYY and CDR2 is EKD.

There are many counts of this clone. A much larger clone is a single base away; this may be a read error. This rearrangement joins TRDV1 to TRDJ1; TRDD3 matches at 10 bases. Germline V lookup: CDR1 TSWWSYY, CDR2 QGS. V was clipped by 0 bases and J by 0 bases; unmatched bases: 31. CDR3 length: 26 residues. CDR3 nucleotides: TGTGCTCTTGGGGAACTAGGAGTCGAAGGCTTTTCGACTGGGGGATTCTCACACCTGTACACCGATAAACTCATCTTT. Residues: CALGELGVEGFSTGGFSHLYTDKLIF.

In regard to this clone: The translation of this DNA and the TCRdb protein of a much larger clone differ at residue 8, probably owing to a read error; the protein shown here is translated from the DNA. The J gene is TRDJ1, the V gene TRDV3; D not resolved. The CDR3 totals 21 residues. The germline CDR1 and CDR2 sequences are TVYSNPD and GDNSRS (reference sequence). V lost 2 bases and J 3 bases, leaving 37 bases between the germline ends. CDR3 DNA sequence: TGTGCCTTTGAGCCGACCTGGAGGATTAAGGCCACTTCGCGGGCTTCCGATAAACTCATCTTT. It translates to CAFEPTWRIKATSRASDKLIF.

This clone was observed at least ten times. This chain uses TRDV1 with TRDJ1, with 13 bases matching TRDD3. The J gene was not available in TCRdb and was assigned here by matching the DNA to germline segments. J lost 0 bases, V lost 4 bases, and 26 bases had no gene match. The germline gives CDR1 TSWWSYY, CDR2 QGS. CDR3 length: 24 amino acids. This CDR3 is CALGGPVFTRRTGGYGGYTDKLIF. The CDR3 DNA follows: TGTGCTCTTGGGGGCCCAGTTTTTACCCGTAGGACTGGGGGATACGGTGGGTACACCGATAAACTCATCTTT.

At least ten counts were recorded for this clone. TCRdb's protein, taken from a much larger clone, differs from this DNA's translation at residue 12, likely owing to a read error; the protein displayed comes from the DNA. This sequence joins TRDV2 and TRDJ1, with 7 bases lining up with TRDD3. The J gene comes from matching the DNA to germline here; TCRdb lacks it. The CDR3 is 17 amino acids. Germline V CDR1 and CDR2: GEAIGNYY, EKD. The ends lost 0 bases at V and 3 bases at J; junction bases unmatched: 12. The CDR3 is CACDTVGGFRDADKLIF. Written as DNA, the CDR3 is TGTGCCTGTGACACCGTAGGGGGATTCAGAGACGCCGATAAACTCATCTTT.

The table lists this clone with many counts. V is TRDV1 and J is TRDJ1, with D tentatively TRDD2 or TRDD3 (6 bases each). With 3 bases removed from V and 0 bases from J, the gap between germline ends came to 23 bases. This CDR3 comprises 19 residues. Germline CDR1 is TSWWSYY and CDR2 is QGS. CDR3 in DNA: TGTGCTCTTGGGGACGGGGATCCTACGCCATGGGGGTACACCGATAAACTCATCTTT. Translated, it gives CALGDGDPTPWGYTDKLIF.

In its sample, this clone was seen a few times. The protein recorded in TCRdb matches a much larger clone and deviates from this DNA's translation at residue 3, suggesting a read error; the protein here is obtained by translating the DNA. The CDR3 region has the DNA TGTGCTCCTGGGGAACCCTACCCATCTCCAATTCCGACATCTCCGGCCCCCCATTTGACAGCACAACTCTTCTTT. As protein: CAPGEPYPSPIPTSPAPHLTAQLFF. This chain joins TRDV1 and TRDJ2; possible D gene TRDD3, 6 bases. No J gene was available from TCRdb, and it was assigned here by a germline match of the DNA. CDR1 is TSWWSYY and CDR2 is QGS in the germline V gene. This CDR3 contains 25 residues.

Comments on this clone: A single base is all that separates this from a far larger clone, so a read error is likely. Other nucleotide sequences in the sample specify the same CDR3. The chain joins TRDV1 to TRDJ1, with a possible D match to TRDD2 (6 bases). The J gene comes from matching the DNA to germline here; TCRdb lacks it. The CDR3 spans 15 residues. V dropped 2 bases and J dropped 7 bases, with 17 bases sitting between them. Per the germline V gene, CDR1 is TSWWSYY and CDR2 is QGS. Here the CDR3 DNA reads TGTGCTCTTGGGGAATTGCCTTCCCTCGGAGTTAAACTCATCTTT. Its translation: CALGELPSLGVKLIF.

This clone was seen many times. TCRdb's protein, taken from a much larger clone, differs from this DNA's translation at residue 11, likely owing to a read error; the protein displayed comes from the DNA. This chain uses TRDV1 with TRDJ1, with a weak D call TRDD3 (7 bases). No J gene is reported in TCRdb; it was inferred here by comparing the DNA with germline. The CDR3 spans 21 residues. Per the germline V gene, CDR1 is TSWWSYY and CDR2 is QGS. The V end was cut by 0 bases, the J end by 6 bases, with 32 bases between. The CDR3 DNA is TGTGCTCTTGGGGAACTACTCCTACGTGGCCCTGGGGGCCTCTCCCCCCATAAACTCATCTTT. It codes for CALGELLLRGPGGLSPHKLIF.

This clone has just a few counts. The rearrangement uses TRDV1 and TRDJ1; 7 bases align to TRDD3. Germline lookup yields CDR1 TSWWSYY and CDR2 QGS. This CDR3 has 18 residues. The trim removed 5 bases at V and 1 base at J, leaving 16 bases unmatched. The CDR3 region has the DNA TGTGCTCTTGGGAAGGCGGACTGGGGTGGTCCTTTCACCGATAAACTCATCTTT. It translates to CALGKADWGGPFTDKLIF.

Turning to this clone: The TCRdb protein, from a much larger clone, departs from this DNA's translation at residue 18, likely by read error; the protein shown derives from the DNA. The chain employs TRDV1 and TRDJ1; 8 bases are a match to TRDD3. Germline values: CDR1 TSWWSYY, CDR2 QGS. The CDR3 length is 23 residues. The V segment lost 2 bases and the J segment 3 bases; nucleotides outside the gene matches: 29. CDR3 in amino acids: CALGENPSHVLWDTPVYSDKLIF. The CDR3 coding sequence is TGTGCTCTTGGGGAAAACCCCTCCCACGTACTGTGGGATACGCCAGTGTACTCCGATAAACTCATCTTT.

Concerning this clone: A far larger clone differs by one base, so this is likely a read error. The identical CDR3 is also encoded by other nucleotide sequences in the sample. The CDR3 spells CALGDPHASYLGDTYKLIF. DNA of the CDR3: TGTGCCCTTGGGGACCCACACGCTTCCTACCTGGGGGATACGTATAAACTCATCTTT. The V gene is TRDV1, the J gene TRDJ1; 12 nucleotides agree with TRDD3. TCRdb does not report a J gene; here it was assigned by matching the DNA to germline references. The length of the CDR3 is 19 residues. The germline gives CDR1 TSWWSYY, CDR2 QGS.

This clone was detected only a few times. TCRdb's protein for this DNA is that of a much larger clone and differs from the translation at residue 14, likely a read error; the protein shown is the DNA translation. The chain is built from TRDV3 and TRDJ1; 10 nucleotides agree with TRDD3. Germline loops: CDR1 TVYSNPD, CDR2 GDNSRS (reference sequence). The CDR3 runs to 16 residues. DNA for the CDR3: TGTGCCTTTAATCCGGGGGATACGTTCCCCACCGATAAACCCATCTTT. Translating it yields CAFNPGDTFPTDKPIF.

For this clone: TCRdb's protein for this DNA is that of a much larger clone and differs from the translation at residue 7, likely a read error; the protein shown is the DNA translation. CDR3 nucleotide sequence: TGTGCTCTTGGGGAAGATGTCTCCGGGATTCCCCCGTACACCGATAAACTCATCTTT. As protein: CALGEDVSGIPPYTDKLIF. The J gene is TRDJ1, the V gene TRDV1, with D maybe TRDD3 (5 bases). Germline-derived CDR1 and CDR2 are TSWWSYY and QGS. The germline V and J ends were trimmed by 2 bases and 0 bases, with 22 bases remaining between them. The CDR3 is made up of 19 amino acids.

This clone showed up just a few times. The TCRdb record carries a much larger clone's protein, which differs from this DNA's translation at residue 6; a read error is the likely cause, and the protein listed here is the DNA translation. CDR3 in amino acids: CACDTGAGARDKLIF. The CDR3 nucleotides are TGTGCCTGTGACACGGGCGCGGGGGCCCGCGATAAACTCATCTTT. The chain is built from TRDV2 and TRDJ1; D possibly corresponds to TRDD3 (5 bases). TCRdb records no J gene; here it was assigned by comparing the DNA to germline. V dropped 1 base and J dropped 4 bases, with 15 bases sitting between them. The CDR3 contains 15 residues. Per the germline V gene, CDR1 is GEAIGNYY and CDR2 is EKD.

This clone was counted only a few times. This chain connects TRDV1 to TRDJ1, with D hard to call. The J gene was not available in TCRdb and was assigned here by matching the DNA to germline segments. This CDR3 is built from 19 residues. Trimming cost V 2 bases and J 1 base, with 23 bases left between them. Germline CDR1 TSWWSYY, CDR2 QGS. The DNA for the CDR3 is TGTGCTCTTGGGGAAAAATGGAGGGTCCAGAGAAAGTCCACCGATAAACTCATCTTT. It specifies CALGEKWRVQRKSTDKLIF.

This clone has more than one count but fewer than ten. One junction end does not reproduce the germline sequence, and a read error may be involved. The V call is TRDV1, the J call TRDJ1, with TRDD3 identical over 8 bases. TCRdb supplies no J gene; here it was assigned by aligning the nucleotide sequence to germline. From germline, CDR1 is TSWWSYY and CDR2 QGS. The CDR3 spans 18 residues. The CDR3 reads CALGNPRLGDPYTDRLIF. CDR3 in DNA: TGTGCTCTTGGGAACCCACGGCTGGGGGACCCTTACACCGATAGACTCATCTTT.